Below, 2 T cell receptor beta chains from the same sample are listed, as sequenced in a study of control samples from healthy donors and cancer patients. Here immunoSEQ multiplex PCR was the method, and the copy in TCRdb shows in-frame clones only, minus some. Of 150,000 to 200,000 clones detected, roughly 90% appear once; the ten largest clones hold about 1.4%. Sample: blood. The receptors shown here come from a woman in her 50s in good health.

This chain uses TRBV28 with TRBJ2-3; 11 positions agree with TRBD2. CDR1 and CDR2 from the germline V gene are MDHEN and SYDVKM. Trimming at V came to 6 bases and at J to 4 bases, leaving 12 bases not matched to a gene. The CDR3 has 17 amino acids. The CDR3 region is CASSPLSGGAIADTQYF. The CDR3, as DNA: TGTGCCAGCAGCCCACTTAGCGGGGGGGCCATTGCAGATACGCAGTATTTT.

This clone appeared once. CDR3 nucleotides: TGTGCCTGGAGTCGGCACTATGGCTACACCTTC. Its translation: CAWSRHYGYTF. V is TRBV30 and J is TRBJ1-2; D remains ambiguous. CDR1 and CDR2 (germline): GTSNPN, SVGIG (reference sequence). V was cut by 2 bases and J by 3 bases, with 4 bases left in between. The CDR3 contains 11 residues.